This T cell receptor (beta chain) is drawn from a study of cytomegalovirus exposure and HLA in healthy donors. Of note for this clone: Its antigen is not identified.

The CDR3 length is 14 residues. In germline, CDR1 is SEHNR, CDR2 FQNEAQ (reference sequence). The ends were cut back, 3 bases at V and 2 bases at J, with 11 bases in the middle. The study's findings and limits: TCR beta V- and J-gene trimming was later associated with a missense DCLRE1C variant. The dataset shows that most TCR sequences were rare, while some public TCRs occurred in many donors.

The PCR made use of 60 Vbeta and 13 Jbeta primers. The data were produced by immunoSEQ multiplex PCR, yet TCRdb's version contains in-frame clones alone and is incomplete. Among under 150,000 clones listed, roughly 79% were seen once. The material sequenced was PBMCs. The rearrangement uses TRBV7-9 and TRBJ2-7; no definite D call. This receptor was taken from a young woman in good health and CMV-seronegative. The CDR3 coding sequence is TGTGCCAGCAGCTTTCCCAGGCCCCCCTACGAGCAGTACTTC. Translating it yields CASSFPRPPYEQYF. The full variable domain, completed using reference TRBV7-9 and TRBJ2-7, is DTGVSQNPRHKITKRGQNVTFRCDPISEHNRLYWYRQTLGQGPEFLTYFQNEAQLEKSRLLSDRFSAERPKGSFSTLEIQRTEQGDSAMYLCASSFPRPPYEQYFGPGTRLTVT.